The next 18 T cell receptor beta chains were all read from a single sample in a study of vaccination effects on CD4 cells after COVID-19. Here immunoSEQ multiplex PCR was the method, and the copy in TCRdb shows in-frame clones only, minus some. The sample lists more than 50,000 clones, about four fifths occurring once. Sequencing was preceded by expansion of antigen-specific CD4+ T cells with viral peptide pools in the ViraFEST assay. At the end of around 11 days of culture, CD4+ T cells were isolated. Which antigens these TCRs recognize remains unknown. The sequencing used CD4+ T cells from PBMCs cultured with HCoV-229E spike peptides, collected before COVID-19 vaccination. The source of these receptors is a human donor who received a COVID-19 vaccine.

The chain uses TRBV6-6 and TRBJ1-2, with D unresolved. The ends were cut back, 7 bases at V and 7 bases at J, with 22 bases in the middle. Germline CDR1 and CDR2: MNHNY and SVGAGI (reference sequence). The CDR3 is 15 residues long. CDR3 coding DNA: TGTGCCAGCACCGAAATAGGGAAGGGAGCGGCTGGCTACACCTTC. It is translated as CASTEIGKGAAGYTF.

This clone was detected a few times. The rearrangement uses TRBV5-5 and TRBJ1-2; D perhaps matches TRBD1 (5 bases). CDR1 and CDR2 (germline): SGHKS, YYEKEE (reference sequence). The CDR3 consists of 16 residues. The V and J ends lost 4 bases and 2 bases respectively, with 18 bases between them. The CDR3 nucleotides are TGTGCCAGCAGCCAGCCCGGGACCTTTCGGAACTATGGCTACACCTTC. This translates into CASSQPGTFRNYGYTF.

The V and J genes are TRBV5-1 and TRBJ1-2, with D possibly being TRBD1 (5 bases). The CDR3 spans 16 residues. The germline V gene has CDR1 SGHRS and CDR2 YFSETQ. Trimming took 4 bases from V and 4 from J, leaving 20 bases between them. CDR3 residues: CASSDQISGGGYGYTF. The CDR3, as DNA: TGCGCCAGCAGCGATCAGATTAGCGGGGGTGGCTATGGCTACACCTTC.

This clone has only one observation. CDR3 region: CASSPGRVFPQVSGANVLTF. As DNA, the CDR3 is TGTGCCAGCAGCCCAGGACGGGTGTTCCCCCAAGTATCTGGGGCCAACGTCCTGACTTTC. V gene TRBV9 combines with J gene TRBJ2-6, with D unclear. With 4 bases removed from V and 1 base from J, the gap between germline ends came to 24 bases. Germline V gives CDR1 SGDLS, CDR2 YYNGEE. This CDR3 spans 20 amino acids.

The genes are TRBV19 and TRBJ1-2; the D gene is possibly TRBD1 (5 bases). V was clipped by 8 bases and J by 7 bases, with 11 bases between them. The germline V gene encodes CDR1 LNHDA and CDR2 SQIVND (reference sequence). CDR3 length equals 11 residues. The CDR3 nucleotides are TGTGCCAGTGGACAATGGCCTGGCTACACCTTC. Residues: CASGQWPGYTF.

A note on this clone: Other DNA sequences in this sample translate to the same CDR3. V usage is TRBV11-2 and J usage is TRBJ2-3; D remains ambiguous. Per germline, CDR1 SGHAT and CDR2 FQNNGV. There are 11 residues in the CDR3. Trimming stripped 6 bases from V and 5 bases from J, with 6 bases between. CDR3 sequence (DNA): TGTGCCAGCAGATCAGGAGATACGCAGTATTTT. As protein: CASRSGDTQYF.

V usage is TRBV6-5 and J usage is TRBJ2-2; 13 bases align to TRBD2. Germline V gives CDR1 MNHEY, CDR2 SVGAGI. This CDR3 is 15 amino acids long. V shed 6 bases and J 5 bases; nucleotides not matched to a gene: 3. The DNA for the CDR3 is TGTGCCAGCAGACTAGCGGGGGGGATGACCGGGGAGCTGTTTTTT. Translating it yields CASRLAGGMTGELFF.

V usage is TRBV30 and J usage is TRBJ1-1; TRBD1 might be the D (5 bases). CDR1 GTSNPN and CDR2 SVGIG come from the germline V gene (reference sequence). V was trimmed by 4 bases and J by 2 bases, leaving 11 bases between them. The CDR3 runs 13 residues. The CDR3, as DNA: TGTGCCTGGACAGGGCGAGACAACACTGAAGCTTTCTTT. It is translated as CAWTGRDNTEAFF.

This chain links TRBV5-6 with TRBJ2-3; possible D gene TRBD1, 6 bases. Deletions cut 4 bases from V and 6 bases from J, with 21 bases between. The CDR3 contains 16 residues. Germline V gives CDR1 SGHDT, CDR2 YYEEEE. This chain's CDR3 is CASSLTQGHPGDTQYF. Written as DNA, the CDR3 is TGTGCCAGCAGCCTCACCCAGGGACACCCAGGGGATACGCAGTATTTT. The full variable domain, in which reference TRBV5-6 and TRBJ2-3 provide the parts outside the CDR3, is DAGVTQSPTHLIKTRGQQVTLRCSPKSGHDTVSWYQQALGQGPQFIFQYYEEEERQRGNFPDRFSGHQFPNYSSELNVNALLLGDSALYLCASSLTQGHPGDTQYFGPGTRLTVL.

The chain uses TRBV2 and TRBJ2-3, with TRBD2 identical over 8 bases. The CDR3 is 14 amino acids. With V trimmed by 4 bases and J by 6 bases, 6 bases remained unmatched. CDR1 is SNHLY and CDR2 is FYNNEI in the germline V gene. CDR3 DNA sequence: TGTGCCAGCAGTGGGACTAGCTTATCGGATACGCAGTATTTT. Translated, it gives CASSGTSLSDTQYF.

The chain carries TRBV28 and TRBJ2-5, with D uncertain. V was shortened by 4 bases and J by 1 base, with 1 base between the two germline ends. In germline, CDR1 is MDHEN, CDR2 SYDVKM. This CDR3 region has 11 residues. The chain's CDR3 is CASSSQETQYF. CDR3 in DNA: TGTGCCAGCAGTTCCCAAGAGACCCAGTACTTC.

This clone was detected only once. The gene calls are TRBV3-1 (or the pseudogene TRBV3-2) and TRBJ1-2; a weak D match, TRBD1 (5 bases). Trimming stripped 0 bases from V and 8 bases from J, with 13 bases between. Per germline, CDR1 LGHDT and CDR2 YNNKEL (reference sequence). The CDR3 covers 14 residues. For the CDR3, the DNA is TGTGCCAGCAGCCAAGAGACAGCCTTGGGAGGCTACACCTTC. Translation gives CASSQETALGGYTF.

The chain's CDR3 is CASRRGQGEEKLFF. DNA of the CDR3: TGTGCCAGCAGGAGAGGACAGGGAGAAGAAAAACTGTTTTTT. The V call is TRBV5-5, the J call TRBJ1-4; 8 positions match TRBD1. The CDR3 has 14 residues. CDR1 and CDR2 from the germline V gene are SGHKS and YYEKEE (reference sequence). Trimming at V came to 5 bases and at J to 8 bases, leaving 8 bases not matched to a gene.

The genes are TRBV5-8 and TRBJ1-4; 10 positions agree with TRBD1. CDR1 is SGHTS, CDR2 YDEGEE, per germline. J gave up 7 bases and V 4 bases, and 7 bases lay outside the gene matches. There are 15 residues in the CDR3. The DNA for the CDR3 is TGTGCCAGCAGCCGTCGGACAGGGGGGGCTGAAAAACTGTTTTTT. Its protein is CASSRRTGGAEKLFF.

V and J are TRBV19 and TRBJ1-3; D not certain. The CDR3 spans 14 residues. In germline, CDR1 is LNHDA, CDR2 SQIVND (reference sequence). The germline V and J ends were trimmed by 5 bases and 3 bases, with 11 bases remaining between them. The CDR3 coding sequence is TGTGCCAGTAGTCCCATGGTGAATGGAAACACCATATATTTT. This codes for CASSPMVNGNTIYF.

The chain links TRBV6-5 to TRBJ1-1; tentative D call: TRBD1 (5 bases). V shed 6 bases and J shed 3 bases, with 11 bases lying between them. This CDR3 has 13 amino acids. Per germline, CDR1 MNHEY and CDR2 SVGAGI. CDR3 protein: CASSKDSYTEAFF. The CDR3 DNA is TGTGCCAGCAGCAAAGACAGTTACACTGAAGCTTTCTTT.

CDR3 DNA sequence: TGTGCCAGCAGTTTAGGCGGGGTCTATAATTCACCCCTCCACTTT. Translation gives CASSLGGVYNSPLHF. The chain joins TRBV28 to TRBJ1-6; D not resolved. Trimming pared 2 bases from V and 3 bases from J, leaving 8 bases between. The CDR3 consists of 15 residues. Per the germline V gene, CDR1 is MDHEN and CDR2 is SYDVKM.

The rearrangement joins TRBV7-8 to TRBJ2-2; D ambiguous. The V end lost 2 bases, the J end lost 3 bases, and 7 bases lay between the germline ends. Germline CDR1 SGHVS, CDR2 FQNEAQ. This CDR3 region has 14 residues. The CDR3 nucleotides read TGTGCCAGCAGCTTACGTCGGGACACCGGGGAGCTGTTTTTT. Translation gives CASSLRRDTGELFF.